These 5 T cell receptor beta chains share one sample of origin, sequenced in a study of T cells after yellow fever vaccination. TCRdb itself ran the 5' RACE reads through MiXCR, one entry per CDR3 protein. The sample includes 200,000 to 300,000 distinct CDR3 sequences, 3.6% of them seen just once. Here the sequenced sample was PBMCs, taken 15 days after the yellow fever booster vaccination. Receptor source: a young man who received the YFV17D yellow fever vaccine.

This clonotype was recorded a few times. The chain has TRBV6-6 and TRBJ2-7; D remains ambiguous. Trimming pared 2 bases from V and 6 bases from J, leaving 8 bases between. Germline CDR1 MNHNY, CDR2 SVGAGI (reference sequence). This CDR3 is built from 12 residues. The CDR3 sequence is CASSYGVGEQYV. The CDR3 region has the DNA TGTGCCAGCAGTTACGGGGTCGGCGAGCAGTACGTC.

This clonotype was observed at least ten times. The V gene is TRBV12-3 or TRBV12-4, the J gene TRBJ1-2; D remains ambiguous. Trimming took 6 bases from V and 4 from J, leaving 9 bases between them. The CDR3 has 12 amino acids. The CDR3 reads CASSGWRYGYTF. In DNA form, the CDR3 reads TGTGCCAGCAGCGGTTGGCGCTATGGCTACACCTTC.

This clonotype was detected many times. The CDR3: CSAPFVAGLEETQYF. CDR3 DNA: TGCAGTGCCCCCTTTGTAGCCGGGCTAGAAGAGACCCAGTACTTC. V gene TRBV20-1 combines with J gene TRBJ2-5; D is ambiguous. Trimming removed 6 bases at V and 3 bases at J, with 20 bases between. Germline CDR1 reads DFQATT; CDR2 reads SNEGSKA (reference sequence). The CDR3 covers 15 residues.

The gene calls are TRBV12-3 or TRBV12-4 and TRBJ2-3; perhaps TRBD1 as D (6 bases). The CDR3 spans 12 residues. Trimming removed 7 bases from V and 4 bases from J, with 9 bases in between. In DNA form, the CDR3 reads TGTGCCAGCAAGGACAGCCCAGATACGCAGTATTTT. This codes for CASKDSPDTQYF.

Regarding this clonotype: A read error may be the cause here, since a much bigger clone is one base away. This rearrangement joins TRBV5-1 to TRBJ1-1; D perhaps matches TRBD1 (6 bases). The CDR3 is 14 amino acids. The germline V and J ends were trimmed by 3 bases and 3 bases, with 12 bases remaining between them. Germline V gene sequence: CDR1 SGHRS, CDR2 YFSETQ. As DNA, the CDR3 is TGCGCCAGCAGCTGGTCAGGGGAGGACACTGAAGCTTTCTTT. This gives the protein CASSWSGEDTEAFF. Full variable domain (rest looked up from reference TRBV5-1 and TRBJ1-1): KAGVTQTPRYLIKTRGQQVTLSCSPISGHRSVSWYQQTPGQGLQFLFEYFSETQRNKGNFPGRFSGRQFSNSRSEMNVSTLELGDSALYLCASSWSGEDTEAFFGQGTRLTVV.